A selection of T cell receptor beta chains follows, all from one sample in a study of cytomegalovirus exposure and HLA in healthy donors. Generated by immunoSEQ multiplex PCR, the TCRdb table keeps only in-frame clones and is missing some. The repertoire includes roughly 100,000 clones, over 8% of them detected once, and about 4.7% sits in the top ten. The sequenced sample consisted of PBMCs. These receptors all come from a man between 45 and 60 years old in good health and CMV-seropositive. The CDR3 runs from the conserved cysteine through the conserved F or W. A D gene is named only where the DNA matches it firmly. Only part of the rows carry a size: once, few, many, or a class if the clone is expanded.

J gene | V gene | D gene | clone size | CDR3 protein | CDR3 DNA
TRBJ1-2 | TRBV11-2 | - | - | CASSPGQNYGYTF | TGTGCCAGCAGCCCCGGACAGAACTATGGCTACACCTTC
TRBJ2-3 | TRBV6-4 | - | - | CASSDRASTDTQYF | TGTGCCAGCAGTGACCGAGCGAGCACAGATACGCAGTATTTT
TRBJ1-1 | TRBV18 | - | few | CASSPPRFAGVAFF | TGTGCCAGCTCACCACCGCGGTTCGCAGGGGTAGCTTTCTTT
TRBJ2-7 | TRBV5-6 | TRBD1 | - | CASNPTGGKYEQYF | TGTGCCAGCAACCCGACAGGGGGCAAGTACGAGCAGTACTTC
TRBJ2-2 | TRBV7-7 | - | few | CASSLRVGTGELFF | TGTGCTAGCAGCCTCAGGGTGGGCACCGGGGAGCTGTTTTTT
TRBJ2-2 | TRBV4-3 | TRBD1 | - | CASNRGHGDTGELFF | TGCGCCAGCAACAGGGGGCACGGAGACACCGGGGAGCTGTTTTTT
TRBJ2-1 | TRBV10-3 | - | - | CAISERGSSYNEQFF | TGTGCCATCAGCGAAAGGGGGAGCTCCTACAATGAGCAGTTCTTC
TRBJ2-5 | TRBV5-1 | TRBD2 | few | CASRPTSGREKQETQYF | TGCGCCAGCCGTCCCACTAGCGGGAGGGAAAAACAAGAGACCCAGTACTTC
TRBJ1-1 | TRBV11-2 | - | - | CASSRTVNTEAFF | TGTGCCAGCAGCAGGACAGTTAACACTGAAGCTTTCTTT
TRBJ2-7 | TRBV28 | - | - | CASRKGVVEQYF | TGTGCCAGCAGAAAAGGGGTGGTCGAGCAGTACTTC
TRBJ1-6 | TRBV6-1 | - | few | CASSEIFTGRNSPLHF | TGTGCCAGCAGTGAAATCTTTACAGGGCGGAATTCACCCCTCCACTTT
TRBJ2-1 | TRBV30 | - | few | CAWRTGINEQFF | TGTGCCTGGAGAACAGGGATAAATGAGCAGTTCTTC
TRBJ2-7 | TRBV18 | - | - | CASSPQRVDSIYEQYF | TGTGCCAGCTCACCACAGCGGGTGGACTCCATTTACGAGCAGTACTTC
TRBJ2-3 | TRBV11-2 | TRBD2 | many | CASRKGLAEKSSTDTQYF | TGTGCCAGCAGGAAGGGACTAGCGGAAAAATCTAGCACAGATACGCAGTATTTT
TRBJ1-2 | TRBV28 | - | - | CASTGGERVRGYTF | TGTGCCAGCACCGGAGGCGAGAGGGTGCGGGGCTACACCTTC
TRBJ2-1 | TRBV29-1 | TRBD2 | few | CGVEGLAGGPYNEQFF | TGCGGCGTTGAAGGACTAGCGGGAGGACCCTACAATGAGCAGTTCTTC
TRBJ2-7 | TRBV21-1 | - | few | CASSSVGGGRYEQYF | TGTGCCAGCAGCTCCGTAGGCGGGGGGCGGTACGAGCAGTACTTC
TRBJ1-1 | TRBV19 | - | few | CASSPNSGGRIKAFF | TGTGCCAGTAGTCCCAACAGCGGCGGTCGTATCAAAGCTTTCTTT
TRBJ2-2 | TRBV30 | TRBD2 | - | CAWSVGLAWTGELFF | TGTGCCTGGAGTGTAGGACTAGCCTGGACCGGGGAGCTGTTTTTT
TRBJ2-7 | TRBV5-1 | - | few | CASSSDYEQYF | TGCGCCAGCAGCTCAGATTACGAGCAGTACTTC
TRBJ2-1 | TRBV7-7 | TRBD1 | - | CASSTGTGANNEQFF | TGTGCTAGCAGTACAGGGACAGGGGCAAACAATGAGCAGTTCTTC
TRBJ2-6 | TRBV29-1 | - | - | CSVEGSGGQGAPRDGANVLTF | TGCAGCGTTGAGGGAAGCGGGGGGCAGGGGGCTCCGAGGGACGGGGCCAACGTCCTGACTTTC
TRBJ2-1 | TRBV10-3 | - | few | CAISESPYNEQFF | TGTGCCATCAGTGAGAGCCCCTACAATGAGCAGTTCTTC
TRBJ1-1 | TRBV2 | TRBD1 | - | CASRLGTGAVGGNTEAFF | TGTGCCAGCAGGCTCGGGACAGGGGCTGTCGGGGGGAACACTGAAGCTTTCTTT
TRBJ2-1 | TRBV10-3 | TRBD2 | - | CAISEVGTNNEQFF | TGTGCCATCAGTGAGGTCGGGACTAACAATGAGCAGTTCTTC
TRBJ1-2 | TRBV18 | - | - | CASSPGARGDYGYTF | TGTGCCAGCTCACCAGGGGCCAGGGGAGACTATGGCTACACCTTC
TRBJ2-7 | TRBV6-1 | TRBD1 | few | CASSEMRDRGYEQYF | TGTGCCAGCAGTGAAATGAGGGACAGGGGCTACGAGCAGTACTTC
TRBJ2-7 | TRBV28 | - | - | CATIKVVPDNLSYEQYF | TGTGCCACCATAAAAGTTGTACCCGACAACCTCTCTTACGAGCAGTACTTC
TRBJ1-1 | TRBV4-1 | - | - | CASSQPLGGPNTEAFF | TGCGCCAGCAGCCAACCCCTAGGAGGACCTAACACTGAAGCTTTCTTT
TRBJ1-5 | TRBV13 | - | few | CASSLGPGSSNQPQHF | TGTGCCAGCAGCTTAGGTCCAGGGTCAAGCAATCAGCCCCAGCATTTT
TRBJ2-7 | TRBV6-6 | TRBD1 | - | CASSDRGGHEQYF | TGTGCCAGCAGTGACAGGGGTGGCCACGAGCAGTACTTC
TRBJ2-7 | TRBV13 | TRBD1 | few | CASSPGQGAYEQYF | TGTGCCAGCAGCCCGGGACAGGGGGCCTACGAGCAGTACTTC
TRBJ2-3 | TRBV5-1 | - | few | CASSLSTEADTQYF | TGCGCCAGCAGCCTCAGCACGGAGGCAGATACGCAGTATTTT
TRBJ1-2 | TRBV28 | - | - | CASWAGEDYGYTF | TGTGCCAGTTGGGCAGGGGAAGACTATGGCTACACCTTC
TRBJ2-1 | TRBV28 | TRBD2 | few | CASNLGGSRGYNEQFF | TGTGCCAGCAACCTGGGGGGGAGTCGGGGCTACAATGAGCAGTTCTTC
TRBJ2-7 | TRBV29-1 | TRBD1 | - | CSVEGDRGYEQHF | TGCAGCGTTGAGGGGGACAGGGGCTACGAGCAGCACTTC
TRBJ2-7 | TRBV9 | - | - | CASSVDGRPYEQYF | TGTGCCAGCAGCGTAGACGGCAGGCCCTACGAGCAGTACTTC
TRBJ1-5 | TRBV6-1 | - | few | CASSEQPEGVNQPQHF | TGTGCCAGCAGTGAACAGCCAGAAGGGGTGAATCAGCCCCAGCATTTT
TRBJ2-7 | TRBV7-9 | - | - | CASTADGGLGEQYF | TGTGCCAGCACCGCAGACGGCGGTTTAGGTGAGCAGTACTTC
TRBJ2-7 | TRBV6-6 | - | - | CASSYNREYEQYF | TGTGCCAGCAGTTACAATCGGGAATACGAGCAGTACTTC
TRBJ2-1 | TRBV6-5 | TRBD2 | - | CASNKAGGPYNEQFF | TGTGCCAGCAATAAAGCGGGAGGGCCGTACAATGAGCAGTTCTTC
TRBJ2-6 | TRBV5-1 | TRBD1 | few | CASSLEGATGRFSGANVLTF | TGCGCCAGCAGCTTGGAGGGGGCCACGGGCAGGTTCTCTGGGGCCAACGTCCTGACTTTC
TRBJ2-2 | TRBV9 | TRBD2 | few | CASSVRLASNTGELFF | TGTGCCAGCAGCGTAAGACTAGCGTCAAACACCGGGGAGCTGTTTTTT
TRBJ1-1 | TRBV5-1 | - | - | CASSPLDRRFEAFF | TGCGCCAGCAGCCCCCTAGACAGGAGGTTTGAAGCTTTCTTT
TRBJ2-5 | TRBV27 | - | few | CASRALGRSPRYF | TGTGCCAGCAGAGCATTGGGCAGAAGCCCAAGGTACTTC
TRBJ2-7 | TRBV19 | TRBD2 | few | CASSSGRAYEQYF | TGTGCCAGTAGTAGCGGGAGGGCCTACGAGCAGTACTTC
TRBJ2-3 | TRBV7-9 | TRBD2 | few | CAIIPGLNTDTQYF | TGTGCCATCATACCGGGACTAAACACAGATACGCAGTATTTT
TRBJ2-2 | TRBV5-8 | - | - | CASSLFGLVNTGELFF | TGTGCCAGCAGCTTGTTCGGACTGGTGAACACCGGGGAGCTGTTTTTT
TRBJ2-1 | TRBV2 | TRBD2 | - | CASSATSGRSGEQFF | TGTGCCAGCAGTGCTACTAGCGGGAGGTCCGGTGAGCAGTTCTTC
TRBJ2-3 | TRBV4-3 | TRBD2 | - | CASSQALAGGHTQYF | TGCGCCAGCAGCCAAGCACTAGCGGGAGGTCATACGCAGTATTTT
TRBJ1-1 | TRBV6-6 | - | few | CASTEGGREAFF | TGTGCCAGCACCGAGGGGGGGCGAGAAGCTTTCTTT
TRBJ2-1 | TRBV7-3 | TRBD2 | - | CASSQNRAGYNEQFF | TGTGCCAGCAGCCAAAACCGAGCGGGATACAATGAGCAGTTCTTC
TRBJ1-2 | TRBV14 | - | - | CASSRDMAYGYTF | TGTGCCAGCAGCCGGGACATGGCTTATGGCTACACCTTC